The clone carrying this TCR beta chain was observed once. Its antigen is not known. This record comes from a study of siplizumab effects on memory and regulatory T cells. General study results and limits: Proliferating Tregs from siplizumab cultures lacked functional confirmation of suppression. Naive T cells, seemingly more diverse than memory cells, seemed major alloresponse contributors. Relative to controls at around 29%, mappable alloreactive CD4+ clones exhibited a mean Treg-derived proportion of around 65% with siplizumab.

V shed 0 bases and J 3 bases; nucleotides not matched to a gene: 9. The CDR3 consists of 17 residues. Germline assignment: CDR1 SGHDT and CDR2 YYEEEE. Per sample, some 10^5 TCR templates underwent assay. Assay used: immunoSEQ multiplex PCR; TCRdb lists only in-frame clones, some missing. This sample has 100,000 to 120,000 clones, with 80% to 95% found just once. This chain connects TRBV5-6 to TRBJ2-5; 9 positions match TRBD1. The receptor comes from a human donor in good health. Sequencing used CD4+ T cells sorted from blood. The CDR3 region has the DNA TGTGCCAGCAGCTTGGGACCTCACAGGGGGCGCAAAGAGACCCAGTACTTC. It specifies CASSLGPHRGRKETQYF.